This TCR beta chain was retrieved from a study of blood T cell repertoires in COVID-19. This CDR3 contains 14 residues. The trim removed 6 bases at V and 4 bases at J, leaving 4 bases unmatched. In germline, CDR1 is MNHEY, CDR2 SVGAGI. Grouping used clinical history reported by participants in a survey and questionnaire. Some clones are missing from TCRdb's copy, which holds only in-frame ones; the method was immunoSEQ multiplex PCR. The sample gives some 160,000 clones, roughly 80% of which show up once; nearly 3.5% is in the top ten. The chain recombines TRBV6-5 with TRBJ2-5, with TRBD1 matching 11 bases. This TCR was recovered from a woman aged 60 to 75 who had recovered from COVID-19. The sequenced sample was PBMCs or T cells enriched from blood (not recorded which). CDR3 sequence: CASRLGTGGETQYF. Here the CDR3 DNA reads TGTGCCAGCAGACTTGGGACAGGGGGAGAGACCCAGTACTTC.